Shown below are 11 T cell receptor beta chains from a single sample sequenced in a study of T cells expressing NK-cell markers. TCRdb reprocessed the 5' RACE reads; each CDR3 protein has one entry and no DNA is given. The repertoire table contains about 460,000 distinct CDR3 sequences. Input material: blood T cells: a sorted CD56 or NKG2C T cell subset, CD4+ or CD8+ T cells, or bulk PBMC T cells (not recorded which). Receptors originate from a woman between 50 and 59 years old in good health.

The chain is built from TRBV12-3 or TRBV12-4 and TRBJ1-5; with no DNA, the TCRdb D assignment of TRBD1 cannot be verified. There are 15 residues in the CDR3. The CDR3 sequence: CASSASTDSNQPQHF.

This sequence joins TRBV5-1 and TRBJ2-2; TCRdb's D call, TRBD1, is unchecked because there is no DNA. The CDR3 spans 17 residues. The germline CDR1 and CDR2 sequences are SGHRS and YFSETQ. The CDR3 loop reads CASSGGQKRTITGELFF.

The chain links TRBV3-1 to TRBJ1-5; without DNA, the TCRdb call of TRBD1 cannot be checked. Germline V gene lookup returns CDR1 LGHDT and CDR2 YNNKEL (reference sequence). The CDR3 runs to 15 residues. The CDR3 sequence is CASSHSGGGNQPQHF.

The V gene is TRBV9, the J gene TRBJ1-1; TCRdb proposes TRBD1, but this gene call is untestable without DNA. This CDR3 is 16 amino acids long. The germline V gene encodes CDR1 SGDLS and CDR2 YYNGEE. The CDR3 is CASSVPGGAVNTEAFF.

The CDR3 sequence: CAIRRDRGVDEQFF. The V call is TRBV10-3, the J call TRBJ2-1; the D call of TRBD1 rests on TCRdb alone, since no DNA is present to check it. This CDR3 is 14 amino acids long. CDR1 is ENHRY, CDR2 SYGVKD, per germline.

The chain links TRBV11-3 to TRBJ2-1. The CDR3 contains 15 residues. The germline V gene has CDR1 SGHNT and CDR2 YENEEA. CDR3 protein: CASSRTTLTYNEQFF.

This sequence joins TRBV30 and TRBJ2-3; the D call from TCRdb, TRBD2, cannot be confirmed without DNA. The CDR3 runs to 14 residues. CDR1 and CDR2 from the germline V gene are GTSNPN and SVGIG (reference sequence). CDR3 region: CAWSGSGNTDTQYF.

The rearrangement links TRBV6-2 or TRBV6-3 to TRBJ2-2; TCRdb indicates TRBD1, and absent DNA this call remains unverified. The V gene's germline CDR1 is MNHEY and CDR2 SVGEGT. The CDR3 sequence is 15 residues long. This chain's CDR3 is CASRRDRGSAGELFF.

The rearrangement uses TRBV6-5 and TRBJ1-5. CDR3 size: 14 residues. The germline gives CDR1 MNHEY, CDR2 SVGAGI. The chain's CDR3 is CASSRTKGNQPQHF.

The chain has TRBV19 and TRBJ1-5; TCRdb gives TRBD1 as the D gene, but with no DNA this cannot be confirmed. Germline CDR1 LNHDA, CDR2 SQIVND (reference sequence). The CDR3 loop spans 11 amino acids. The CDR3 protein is CASQGGQPQHF.

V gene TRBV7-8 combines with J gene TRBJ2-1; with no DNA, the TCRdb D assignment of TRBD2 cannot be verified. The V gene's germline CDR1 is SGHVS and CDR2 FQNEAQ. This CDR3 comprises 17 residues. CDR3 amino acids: CASSGASGSGPYNEQFF. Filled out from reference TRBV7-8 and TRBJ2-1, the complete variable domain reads GAGVSQSPRYKVAKRGQDVALRCDPISGHVSLFWYQQALGQGPEFLTYFQNEAQLDKSGLPSDRFFAERPEGSVSTLKIQRTQQEDSAVYLCASSGASGSGPYNEQFFGPGTRLTVL.